This T cell receptor (beta chain) was recorded in a study of T-cell reconstitution after alpha-beta-depleted transplantation in children. Study-wide results and caveats: For some patients, TCRbeta diversity was high at day 60 because of recipient T cells and thymic progenitors that survived. T cells produced anew were the main source of T-cell counts and diversity one year after transplant. As was reported, about two months after transplant, alpha-beta T cells came from several hundred expanded graft clones.

A note on this clonotype: Antigen specificity is unknown.

The authors prepared the TCRbeta library with unique molecular identifiers. TCRdb re-called the PCR reads with MiXCR, one entry per CDR3 protein. The sample yields hundreds of thousands of distinct CDR3 sequences, 13% seen once. The clonotype originates from a girl aged 2-10 years with congenital amegakaryocytic thrombocytopenia, due to receive a stem cell transplant. The specimen comprised PBMCs, sampled before TCRalphabeta/CD19-depleted stem cell transplant.

CDR3 in DNA: TGTGCCAGCAGTCCCCGGAGTGTGGGGCGGAGCTCCTACGAGCAGTACTTC. As protein: CASSPRSVGRSSYEQYF. The rearrangement joins TRBV6-1 to TRBJ2-7; a weak D match, TRBD1 (5 bases). CDR3 length equals 17 residues. In germline, CDR1 is MNHNS, CDR2 SASEGT. Trimming shortened V by 5 bases and J by 0 bases, and 20 bases separated the two germline ends.